Listed below are T cell receptor beta chains from one sample, sequenced in a study of blood T cell repertoires in COVID-19. Profiled with immunoSEQ multiplex PCR; TCRdb holds only in-frame clones, not every one. The profile shows roughly 84,000 clones, around four fifths of them singletons. The sequenced sample was peripheral blood. The receptors shown here come from a man of 80 years or more with active or convalescent COVID-19. Both conserved end residues are part of each CDR3. D genes are given only for firm matches. Clone size is not always given. Where it is, it says once, few, many or a class for expanded clones.

. 14 TRBJ2-5 TRBV5-8 TRBD2 TGTGCCAGCAGCTTTCGGACTAGCGAAGAGACCCAGTACTTC CASSFRTSEETQYF
. 14 TRBJ2-3 TRBV13 . TGTGCCAGCAGCTTACGCGGGGGCACAGATACGCAGTATTTT CASSLRGGTDTQYF
. 15 TRBJ1-1 TRBV27 TRBD1 TGTGCCAGCAGTTTATCGACAGGGGGCCACACTGAAGCTTTCTTT CASSLSTGGHTEAFF
few 12 TRBJ2-3 TRBV7-3 . TGTGCCAGCAGCCCAGGGTTGGATACGCAGTATTTT CASSPGLDTQYF
. 15 TRBJ2-1 TRBV19 TRBD1 TGTGCCAGTAGTACTTACAGGGGGCTACACAATGAGCAGTTCTTC CASSTYRGLHNEQFF
. 14 TRBJ1-4 TRBV6-5 . TGTGCCAGCAGCTTCGACCACCGGGTTGAAAAACTGTTTTTT CASSFDHRVEKLFF
. 15 TRBJ1-3 TRBV18 . TGTGCCAGCTCACCAAGGGGCGAATCTGGAAACACCATATATTTT CASSPRGESGNTIYF
few 13 TRBJ1-3 TRBV5-1 TRBD1 TGCGCCAGCAGCTTGGGGGACAGCAACACCATATATTTT CASSLGDSNTIYF
. 13 TRBJ2-1 TRBV29-1 TRBD2 TGCAGCGTTCTGGGACTAGCGGCGGGTGAGCAGTTCTTC CSVLGLAAGEQFF
. 14 TRBJ1-1 TRBV27 . TGTGCCAGCAGTTTTGGACGGGGGAACACTGAAGCTTTCTTT CASSFGRGNTEAFF
once 13 TRBJ1-2 TRBV5-1 . TGCGCCAGCAGCGTGGACAGTAACTATGGCTACACCTTC CASSVDSNYGYTF
. 16 TRBJ1-6 TRBV5-4 TRBD1 TGTGCCAGCAGTTTTGAAGGGGGCCTATTTAATTCACCCCTCCACTTT CASSFEGGLFNSPLHF
. 16 TRBJ2-5 TRBV4-1 TRBD1 TGCGCCAGCAGCCAATCGAGGGGGCTTATCGGAGAGACCCAGTACTTC CASSQSRGLIGETQYF
. 14 TRBJ1-1 TRBV7-9 . TGTGCCAGCAGCTTGGGGGCTCTGAGCACTGAAGCTTTCTTT CASSLGALSTEAFF
. 13 TRBJ1-1 TRBV7-2 . TGTGCCAGTAAATTATTTATGAACACTGAAGCTTTCTTT CASKLFMNTEAFF
. 13 TRBJ1-1 TRBV6-5 . TGTGCCAGCAGTTACCGTTCGGGCACTGAAGCTTTCTTT CASSYRSGTEAFF
. 17 TRBJ2-1 TRBV7-2 . TGTGCCAGCACTTACTCCCCAGGGGTTTGGTCCTACAATGAGCAGTTCTTC CASTYSPGVWSYNEQFF
. 16 TRBJ2-1 TRBV18 TRBD1 TGTGCCAGCTCACAGGGCGCAGGGGGTCAGGGCAATGAGCAGTTCTTC CASSQGAGGQGNEQFF
. 16 TRBJ2-6 TRBV28 . TGTGCCAGCAGTTTATCCCAGAGGGCTGGGGCCAACGTCCTGACTTTC CASSLSQRAGANVLTF
. 13 TRBJ1-1 TRBV25-1 . TGTGCCAGCAGCGGAATCCCGGGCACTGAAGCTTTCTTT CASSGIPGTEAFF
. 16 TRBJ1-5 TRBV5-1 . TGCGCCAGCAGCTTGGCGGGCGGAGGGAACAATCAGCCCCAGCATTTT CASSLAGGGNNQPQHF
. 14 TRBJ2-5 TRBV7-2 . TGTGCCAGCAGCTTAGAAGCTAGCTTGAAGACCCAGTACTTC CASSLEASLKTQYF
once 15 TRBJ2-1 TRBV19 . TGTGCCAGTAGTATTGCCCGGAGCTCCTACAATGAGCAGTTCTTC CASSIARSSYNEQFF
. 13 TRBJ1-5 TRBV6-5 . TGTGCCAGCACCAGGGTTAGCAATCAGCCCCAGCATTTT CASTRVSNQPQHF
. 13 TRBJ1-1 TRBV7-2 . TGTGCCAGCAGCTTGACAGAGAACACTGAAGCTTTCTTT CASSLTENTEAFF
once 15 TRBJ2-2 TRBV4-2 . TGTGCCAGCAGCCAAGATTCCGGGTCCACCGGGGAGCTGTTTTTT CASSQDSGSTGELFF
. 16 TRBJ2-2 TRBV3-1/TRBV3-2 . TGTGCCAGCTCCCTCCCCAAGACGGGGTTCACCGGGGAGCTGTTTTTT CASSLPKTGFTGELFF
. 17 TRBJ1-1 TRBV9 . TGTGCCAGCAGCGTAAACCCTTCGATAGGAGCGAACACTGAAGCTTTCTTT CASSVNPSIGANTEAFF
once 14 TRBJ2-2 TRBV30 TRBD2 TGTGCCTGGAGTAGCGGGAGGAACACCGGGGAGCTGTTTTTT CAWSSGRNTGELFF
. 13 TRBJ1-6 TRBV29-1 . TGCAGCGTTGCAAGGGATCGGGGTTCACCCCTCCACTTT CSVARDRGSPLHF
. 16 TRBJ2-1 TRBV20-1 TRBD2 TGCAGTGCTAGTGTTTGGACGGGAGGTGCCTACAATGAGCAGTTCTTC CSASVWTGGAYNEQFF
. 14 TRBJ1-6 TRBV5-1 . TGCGCCAGCAGCTTGGAAGGGGCAGGCTCACCCCTCCACTTT CASSLEGAGSPLHF
once 18 TRBJ1-5 TRBV24-1 TRBD1 TGTGCCACCAGTGATTCGGGCAGGGGGCGACGAAGCAATCAGCCCCAGCATTTT CATSDSGRGRRSNQPQHF
. 15 TRBJ1-2 TRBV19 . TGTGCCAGTAGTATGTTCAGGGGCGGGTTCTATGGCTACACCTTC CASSMFRGGFYGYTF
. 15 TRBJ1-5 TRBV10-2 . TGCGCCAGCAGTGCCGTGGGAGGAGGCAATCAGCCCCAGCATTTT CASSAVGGGNQPQHF
once 12 TRBJ1-6 TRBV12-3/TRBV12-4 . TGTGCCAGCAGTTTACAGGGTTCACCCCTCCACTTT CASSLQGSPLHF
. 16 TRBJ1-6 TRBV2 TRBD1 TGTGCCAGCGCCCGGACAGGGGGCCTCTATAATTCACCCCTCCACTTT CASARTGGLYNSPLHF
. 13 TRBJ1-6 TRBV27 . TGTGCCAGCAGTTTTGGGGGGTACTCACCCCTCCACTTT CASSFGGYSPLHF
. 16 TRBJ1-4 TRBV25-1 TRBD1 TGTGCCAGCAGTGAATGGTGGACAGGAATTGGTGAAAAACTGTTTTTT CASSEWWTGIGEKLFF
. 13 TRBJ1-1 TRBV25-1 TRBD1 TGTGCCAGCAGCCAGACAGGGGGTACTGAAGCTTTCTTT CASSQTGGTEAFF
. 13 TRBJ1-4 TRBV6-5 . TGTGCCAGCAGTTATGTCAATAATGAAAAACTGTTTTTT CASSYVNNEKLFF